These 9 T cell receptor beta chains share one sample of origin, sequenced in a study of cytomegalovirus exposure and HLA in healthy donors. Amplification used 60 Vbeta primers and 13 Jbeta primers. Profiled with immunoSEQ multiplex PCR; TCRdb holds only in-frame clones, not every one. The sample consists of roughly 120,000 clones, approximately 68% of them appearing once. The material sequenced was PBMCs. These receptor sequences come from a man aged 25-40 years in good health and CMV-seropositive.

This chain connects TRBV5-6 to TRBJ2-5; 8 bases fit TRBD1. The tail of the sequence fits TRBJ2-7 better, so the J call may be wrong. Germline V gives CDR1 SGHDT, CDR2 YYEEEE. The CDR3 runs to 14 residues. The CDR3 protein is CASSDQGARYEQYF. CDR3 bases: TGTGCCAGCAGCGACCAGGGGGCTCGGTACGAGCAGTACTTC.

This sequence joins TRBV2 and TRBJ1-2; TRBD1 is a possible D gene (6 bases). The germline CDR1 and CDR2 sequences are SNHLY and FYNNEI. The V gene lost 2 bases and the J gene lost 4 bases, with 20 bases spanning the gap. The length of the CDR3 is 17 residues. In nucleotides, the CDR3 is TGTGCCAGCAGTGAAATAGCGGGACACGAAGATTTCTATGGCTACACCTTC. It translates to CASSEIAGHEDFYGYTF.

The V gene is TRBV28, the J gene TRBJ2-4; TRBD1 aligns across 8 bases. J gave up 8 bases and V 3 bases, and 6 bases lay outside the gene matches. Germline CDR1 MDHEN, CDR2 SYDVKM. The CDR3 sequence is 14 residues long. CDR3 in DNA: TGTGCCAGCAGTTTTTTCAGGGGGCTTTACATTCAGTACTTC. Protein: CASSFFRGLYIQYF.

This clone was observed at least ten times. The chain links TRBV5-4 to TRBJ2-1; TRBD2 agrees at 8 bases. Unmatched junction bases numbered 16, after V lost 4 bases and J lost 10 bases. Germline V gene sequence: CDR1 SGHNT, CDR2 YYREEE (reference sequence). CDR3 length equals 16 residues. CDR3 amino acids: CASSHRRGAGDWEQFF. In DNA form, the CDR3 reads TGTGCCAGCAGCCACCGTCGGGGAGCGGGAGACTGGGAGCAGTTCTTC.

This chain connects TRBV5-1 to TRBJ2-1; 11 bases fit TRBD2. This CDR3 region has 15 residues. Germline values: CDR1 SGHRS, CDR2 YFSETQ. The ends lost 4 bases at V and 5 bases at J; junction bases unmatched: 5. Written as DNA, the CDR3 is TGCGCCAGCAGCCCGGGACTAGCGGACCACAATGAGCAGTTCTTC. It codes for CASSPGLADHNEQFF.

The count of this clone is one. V is TRBV6-5 and J is TRBJ2-5, with D perhaps matching TRBD1 (5 bases). The V end was cut by 5 bases, the J end by 5 bases, with 9 bases between. CDR1 is MNHEY, CDR2 SVGAGI, per germline. The CDR3 totals 12 residues. CDR3 DNA: TGTGCCAGCAGTGTATGGGGCGAGACCCAGTACTTC. Its protein product is CASSVWGETQYF.

This chain links TRBV11-2 with TRBJ2-6; 11 positions match TRBD2. The CDR3 contains 19 residues. Germline lookup yields CDR1 SGHAT and CDR2 FQNNGV. J gave up 0 bases and V 2 bases, and 6 bases lay outside the gene matches. Here the CDR3 reads CASSLRPSGRLSGANVLTF. For the CDR3, the DNA is TGTGCCAGCAGCTTACGGCCTAGCGGGAGGCTCTCTGGGGCCAACGTCCTGACTTTC.

This chain joins TRBV15 and TRBJ2-2, with TRBD2 identical over 8 bases. After removal of 2 bases from V and 3 bases from J, the junction contained 14 bases not matched to a gene. CDR3 length: 19 amino acids. In germline, CDR1 is LNHNV, CDR2 YYDKDF (reference sequence). The CDR3 nucleotides are TGTGCCACCAGCAGACAGCAAATAATCGGGACTAGTTACACCGGGGAGCTGTTTTTT. Translated: CATSRQQIIGTSYTGELFF.

This clone was seen a few times. The rearrangement uses TRBV9 and TRBJ2-7, with 8 bases identical to TRBD1. CDR3 size: 15 residues. V shed 4 bases and J 5 bases; nucleotides not matched to a gene: 11. CDR1 and CDR2 (germline): SGDLS, YYNGEE. CDR3 nucleotides: TGTGCCAGCAGCCCTCGGACAGGGTATGTGAACGAGCAGTACTTC. Its protein product is CASSPRTGYVNEQYF.